This T cell receptor (beta chain) was identified in a study of T-cell memory formation after mild COVID-19 (dated by TCRdb to the early 2020s). Study-level background: TCR sequence clusters from the two donors were found to be largely donor specific. T-cell clones expanding and contracting after mild COVID-19 in a couple of donors were tracked by longitudinal TCRalpha and TCRbeta repertoire sequencing. Two young, previously healthy adult volunteers, one female and one male, were included in the cohort.

The V end loses 9 bases and the J end loses 0 bases, and a stretch of 18 bases separates them. From its cysteine to its phenylalanine, the CDR3 spans 16 amino acids. This entry keeps only the CDR3 DNA: 48 bases, framed from base 1. The germline V gene sets CDR1 to SGHTA and CDR2 to FQGNSA. The instrument was an Illumina NovaSeq 6000. Using 5'RACE with constant-segment primers, TCRalpha and TCRbeta cDNA libraries were constructed, with sample barcodes and unique molecular identifiers added in the process. RNA was extracted from every sample with Trizol reagent. Library amplification was performed in two PCR steps, and a second sample barcode and Illumina TruSeq adapters were introduced in the second step. Sequencing of the libraries was done on an Illumina NovaSeq, producing 2 x 150 bp paired-end reads. In the authors' own workflow: The reads were demultiplexed and collapsed into UMI-guided consensus sequences using migec v1.2.7. Using mixcr v2.1.11, the UMI consensuses were aligned to TRA and TRB V and J templates and assembled into clonotypes. Expanded or contracted clonotypes were those called significant by both edgeR and NoisET, with noise models trained on biological replicates. For edgeR calls, the cutoffs were a false discovery rate-adjusted p below 0.01 and a log2 fold-change threshold of 1. PCA with hierarchical clustering of max-normalized trajectories of the 1000 most abundant clonotypes was used as exploratory dynamics analysis. Separately sequenced CD4+ and CD8+ repertoires were used to assign the CD4 or CD8 phenotype of responding clones. The public reads were reanalyzed by TCRdb: fastp trimming at Q25, MiXCR alignment, in-frame beta chains only. Rows are combined by CDR3 protein, so each entry shows the most common genes and DNA. The V and J calls follow TCRdb's processing rather than the paper's. Recorded for this sample are about 190,000 distinct CDR3 sequences; around 16% of them occurred a single time. The ten most abundant clones make up 2.4% of the sample.

The study at large found these results: SARS-CoV-2 specificity was not confirmed for the second-wave clones peaking on day 37. Some responding clones were detected in pre-infection memory, suggesting pre-existing cross-reactive memory T cells joined the SARS-CoV-2 response. Balanced CD4/CD8 phenotypes were observed for clones contracting from day 15 to 85, whereas a bias towards CD4+ was observed for a second wave of clones expanding from day 15 to 37. Contracting CD4+ clones turned up mainly in the CM and EM memory subsets, whereas EMRA was where CD8+ clones were enriched. Only a couple of mild cases were covered in the study, and larger cohorts including severe cases with pre-infection samples were considered necessary.

This clonotype was counted a few times. Its antigen has not been determined. No base qualities exist here, and no much larger clone lies one base off it. Ficoll-Paque density gradient centrifugation was the method used to isolate PBMCs. The sample comprised PBMCs or a T cell subset sorted from them (not recorded which). The TCR originated in an adult woman who had mild COVID-19 (a few samples of this study predate the infection). The sample titles of this study are shuffled in the database, so cell type and time point are left out; the donor was told from shared clones. Recombination connected TRBV7-2 to TRBJ2-1; the D region possibly corresponds to TRBD2 (7 bases align). Read as DNA, the sequence is TGTGCCAGGGGGGGGGGCAAGCCCCACTCCTACAATGAGCAGTTCTTC. This sequence encodes CARGGGKPHSYNEQFF.